The rows below give T cell receptor beta chains drawn from one sample of a study of CD8 T cells in ankylosing spondylitis. TCRdb processed the 5' RACE reads anew with MiXCR; each CDR3 protein has one entry. In the table there are fewer than 180,000 distinct CDR3 sequences, 40% to 50% of which are singletons. The material sequenced was synovial fluid, either unsorted or a sorted T cell fraction (not recorded which). Receptor source: a male donor with ankylosing spondylitis. Each CDR3 is given with its conserved first and last residue. D genes are given only for firm matches. The size field is filled for only some rows; it gives once, few, many or a size class.

>TRBV5-1|-|TRBJ2-3|-
CASRVDFTTDTQYF
TGCGCCAGCAGAGTGGATTTTACGACAGATACGCAGTATTTT
>TRBV9|few|TRBJ2-1|TRBD1
CASSFRQGVYNEQFF
TGTGCCAGCAGCTTCCGACAGGGGGTCTACAATGAGCAGTTCTTC
>TRBV5-1|few|TRBJ2-3|-
CASSYTRASTDTQYF
TGCGCCAGCAGCTACACTAGAGCTAGCACAGATACGCAGTATTTT
>TRBV28|-|TRBJ2-1|TRBD1
CASSFYRDRGRVTNNEQFF
TGTGCCAGCAGTTTTTACCGGGACAGGGGGCGCGTGACCAACAATGAGCAGTTCTTC
>TRBV10-1|-|TRBJ2-2|TRBD2
CASSWGLVPGELFF
TGCGCCAGCAGCTGGGGACTAGTCCCCGGGGAGCTGTTTTTT
>TRBV27|few|TRBJ2-7|-
CASGEDGFYEQYF
TGTGCCAGCGGAGAAGACGGATTCTACGAGCAGTACTTC
>TRBV29-1|few|TRBJ2-7|-
CSGLRDLFNYEQYF
TGCAGCGGCCTCCGGGACTTGTTTAACTACGAGCAGTACTTC
>TRBV28|-|TRBJ2-1|-
CASTHHRDYNEQFF
TGTGCCAGCACCCACCACAGGGACTACAATGAGCAGTTCTTC
>TRBV24-1|few|TRBJ2-1|TRBD2
CATSASGGAYNEQFF
TGTGCCACCAGTGCTAGCGGGGGGGCTTACAATGAGCAGTTCTTC
>TRBV2|many|TRBJ2-1|-
CASSEGGTEINNEQFF
TGTGCCAGCAGTGAAGGCGGGACAGAAATCAACAATGAGCAGTTCTTC
>TRBV28|-|TRBJ2-5|-
CASSYTSLRETQYF
TGTGCCAGCAGTTATACTAGCCTCCGAGAGACCCAGTACTTC
>TRBV4-3|few|TRBJ1-1|-
CASSQGLQVTNTEAFF
TGCGCCAGCAGCCAAGGCCTTCAGGTGACGAACACTGAAGCTTTCTTT
>TRBV30|few|TRBJ2-1|-
CAWSGLGAPHSSYNEQFF
TGTGCCTGGAGTGGGCTAGGCGCCCCTCACAGTTCCTACAATGAGCAGTTCTTC
>TRBV30|-|TRBJ2-5|-
CAWSPRGLEETQYF
TGTGCCTGGAGTCCCCGGGGGCTAGAGGAGACCCAGTACTTC
>TRBV11-2|-|TRBJ1-2|TRBD1
CASSQIRPQWTGFYGYTF
TGTGCCAGCAGCCAGATTAGGCCCCAGTGGACAGGGTTTTATGGCTACACCTTC
>TRBV15|-|TRBJ2-7|-
CATSRDPHSFAYEQYF
TGTGCCACCAGCAGAGATCCACACTCCTTCGCCTACGAGCAGTACTTC
>TRBV12-3/TRBV12-4|-|TRBJ2-7|-
CASSLVSYEQYF
TGTGCCAGCAGTTTAGTCTCCTACGAGCAGTACTTC
>TRBV13|-|TRBJ2-1|-
CASNSRATSYNEQFF
TGTGCCAGCAACTCCAGGGCCACCTCCTACAATGAGCAGTTCTTC
>TRBV29-1|few|TRBJ2-1|TRBD2
CSGTSGKVINNEQFF
TGCAGCGGGACTAGCGGGAAGGTGATAAACAATGAGCAGTTCTTC
>TRBV7-9|few|TRBJ2-5|-
CASSTTTGRETQYF
TGTGCCAGCAGCACAACGACAGGCAGGGAGACCCAGTACTTC
>TRBV5-6|-|TRBJ2-7|-
CASSSRDMGTYEQYF
TGTGCCAGCAGCTCCCGGGACATGGGGACCTACGAGCAGTACTTC
>TRBV11-2|-|TRBJ1-1|-
CASSLFPWVVEAFF
TGTGCCAGCAGCTTATTCCCCTGGGTAGTTGAAGCTTTCTTT
>TRBV12-3/TRBV12-4|-|TRBJ1-1|-
CASSLAYTVIMNTEAFF
TGTGCCAGCAGTTTAGCATATACGGTTATTATGAACACTGAAGCTTTCTTT
>TRBV28|-|TRBJ1-2|TRBD1
CASSLTGANYGYTF
TGTGCCAGCAGCCTGACAGGGGCTAACTATGGCTACACCTTC
>TRBV20-1|few|TRBJ2-1|-
CSANRANYNEQFF
TGCAGTGCTAACAGGGCTAACTACAATGAGCAGTTCTTC
>TRBV27|-|TRBJ1-2|-
CASSFGRNYGYTF
TGTGCCAGCAGTTTTGGGCGGAACTATGGCTACACCTTC
>TRBV18|-|TRBJ2-6|TRBD1
CASSPRRRQGKVSGANVLTF
TGTGCCAGCTCACCACGACGCCGACAGGGAAAGGTCTCTGGGGCCAACGTCCTGACTTTC
>TRBV5-1|-|TRBJ2-7|-
CASSLDRLQSYEQYF
TGCGCCAGCAGCTTGGATCGGCTCCAATCCTACGAGCAGTACTTC
>TRBV13|-|TRBJ2-7|TRBD1
CASSGGQGTQGPSYEQYF
TGTGCCAGCAGCGGCGGACAGGGGACGCAGGGACCCTCCTACGAGCAGTACTTC
>TRBV19|many|TRBJ1-2|-
CASSFGPPTIYGYTF
TGTGCCAGTAGTTTCGGGCCTCCAACAATTTATGGCTACACCTTC
>TRBV12-3/TRBV12-4|-|TRBJ1-1|-
CASRAGPISEAFF
TGTGCCAGCAGAGCCGGGCCCATATCCGAAGCTTTCTTT
>TRBV19|-|TRBJ2-1|TRBD1
CASSIRPGQGFNEQFF
TGTGCCAGTAGTATTAGGCCGGGACAGGGGTTCAATGAGCAGTTCTTC
>TRBV20-1|-|TRBJ2-7|-
CSAGTGDYYEQYF
TGCAGTGCGGGGACGGGAGACTACTACGAGCAGTACTTC
>TRBV12-3/TRBV12-4|many|TRBJ2-1|-
CASSAGVEQFF
TGTGCCAGCAGCGCAGGGGTTGAGCAGTTCTTC
>TRBV6-1|-|TRBJ2-1|TRBD1
CASSLWTGRNEQFF
TGTGCCAGCAGTCTATGGACAGGGAGGAATGAGCAGTTCTTC
>TRBV9|-|TRBJ1-2|-
CASSGKHGYTF
TGTGCCAGCAGCGGGAAGCATGGCTACACCTTC
>TRBV20-1|-|TRBJ2-7|-
CSARVTKYYEQYF
TGCAGTGCTAGAGTGACTAAGTACTACGAGCAGTACTTC
>TRBV27|-|TRBJ2-1|TRBD2
CASSLGLGGRYNEQFF
TGTGCCAGCAGCCTCGGACTAGGAGGACGCTACAATGAGCAGTTCTTC
>TRBV10-3|few|TRBJ1-1|TRBD1
CAIRPGTGAEAFF
TGTGCCATCAGGCCCGGGACAGGGGCTGAAGCTTTCTTT
>TRBV20-1|-|TRBJ2-1|TRBD1
CSARMGQDYNEQFF
TGCAGTGCTAGGATGGGACAGGATTACAATGAGCAGTTCTTC
>TRBV29-1|-|TRBJ1-1|-
CSVPALRGTEAFF
TGCAGCGTCCCCGCGTTACGGGGGACTGAAGCTTTCTTT
>TRBV4-1|few|TRBJ2-2|TRBD1
CASSQDFWQGAYTGELFF
TGCGCCAGCAGCCAAGACTTCTGGCAGGGGGCCTACACCGGGGAGCTGTTTTTT
>TRBV7-9|-|TRBJ2-3|TRBD2
CASSTREGRTDTQYF
TGTGCCAGCAGCACACGGGAGGGTAGGACAGATACGCAGTATTTT
>TRBV12-3/TRBV12-4|few|TRBJ1-4|-
CASSLGGEKLFF
TGTGCCAGCAGTCTGGGCGGGGAAAAACTGTTTTTT
>TRBV6-1|many|TRBJ2-7|-
CASSEATLEQYF
TGTGCCAGCAGTGAAGCCACCCTCGAGCAGTACTTC
>TRBV4-1|-|TRBJ2-6|-
CASSQGPTGEGANVLTF
TGCGCCAGCAGCCAAGGGCCTACAGGCGAAGGGGCCAACGTCCTGACTTTC
>TRBV12-3/TRBV12-4|-|TRBJ1-2|TRBD1
CASTKDRQGARGYTF
TGTGCCAGCACCAAGGATAGACAGGGGGCGCGAGGCTACACCTTC
>TRBV29-1|few|TRBJ2-2|-
CSVAVRDTGELFF
TGCAGCGTTGCGGTCAGGGATACCGGGGAGCTGTTTTTT
>TRBV29-1|many|TRBJ2-2|TRBD1
CSVEGQSTGELFF
TGCAGCGTAGAGGGACAGAGCACCGGGGAGCTGTTTTTT
>TRBV6-4|-|TRBJ2-2|-
CASSDSWASGELFF
TGTGCCAGCAGTGACTCGTGGGCTTCCGGGGAGCTGTTTTTT
>TRBV7-9|-|TRBJ2-1|-
CASSLAKALYNEQFF
TGTGCCAGCAGCTTAGCGAAGGCCCTTTACAATGAGCAGTTCTTC